This T cell receptor beta chain was recovered during a study of blood T cell repertoires in COVID-19. Across the whole study: Researchers got acute and convalescent COVID-19 samples from the United States, Italy and Spain.

This clone has just a few counts. Per the study methods: Reference gene primer amplification in the assay estimated nucleated cell counts. Libraries were prepared by immunoSEQ multiplex PCR; TCRdb keeps only in-frame clonotypes and omits some of them. D and trimming were read from the DNA, whereas the V and J calls and clone size are those reported in that table. The sample holds fewer than 250,000 clones, around 81% seen once. The CDR3 contains 14 residues. Deletions cut 4 bases from V and 1 base from J, with 11 bases between. The germline V gene has CDR1 SGHDT and CDR2 YYEEEE. Seattle patients were enrolled during active infection and followed longitudinally.

V usage is TRBV5-6 and J usage is TRBJ2-5; D might be TRBD1 (6 bases). The receptor was isolated from a man between 60 and 70 years old with COVID-19, enrolled during active disease. Sequencing was done on a sample of peripheral blood. In DNA, the CDR3 is TGTGCCAGCAGCCCGGGACAACTCCAAGAGACCCAGTACTTC. Translated: CASSPGQLQETQYF.